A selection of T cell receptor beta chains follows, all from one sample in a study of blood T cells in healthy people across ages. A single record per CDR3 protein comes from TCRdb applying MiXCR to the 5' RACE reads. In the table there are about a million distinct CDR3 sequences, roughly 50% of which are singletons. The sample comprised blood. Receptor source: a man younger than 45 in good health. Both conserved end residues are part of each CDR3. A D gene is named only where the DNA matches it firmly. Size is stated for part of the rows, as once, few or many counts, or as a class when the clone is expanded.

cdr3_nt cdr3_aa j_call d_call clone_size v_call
TGTGCCAGCAGCCAAGAGGCAGAAAACTATGGCTACACCTTC CASSQEAENYGYTF TRBJ1-2 . once TRBV3-1
TGCAGTGCCCGCCGGCGGGCGCGTCGGAACACTGAAGCTTTCTTT CSARRRARRNTEAFF TRBJ1-1 . . TRBV20-1
TGTGCCAGCGTAAGGGATCCTGAAGAGACCCAGTACTTC CASVRDPEETQYF TRBJ2-5 . many TRBV12-3/TRBV12-4
TGTGCCAGCAGCTCCGAACTCCGCTACGAGCAGTACTTC CASSSELRYEQYF TRBJ2-7 . few TRBV13
TGTGCCAGCAAGTCCAGGGGCCCTAATGAAAAACTGTTTTTT CASKSRGPNEKLFF TRBJ1-4 . few TRBV12-3/TRBV12-4
TGTGCCAGCAGCTTGATCCAGGGTGGGCAGTATTTT CASSLIQGGQYF TRBJ2-3 . . TRBV5-8
TGTGCCAGCAGTTTTGCCTTGCTGGCCGAGCAGTACTTC CASSFALLAEQYF TRBJ2-7 . . TRBV27
TGCGCCAGCGGCCAAGAATGGGAACACTATGGCTACACCTTC CASGQEWEHYGYTF TRBJ1-2 . . TRBV4-1
TGTGCCAGCAGCCTTTCACCGGGGGGCCGCACAGATACGCAGTATTTT CASSLSPGGRTDTQYF TRBJ2-3 . few TRBV4-2
TGTGCCAGCAGCCAAGTCTCACCCTCGGGGGGAGAGCAGTACTTC CASSQVSPSGGEQYF TRBJ2-7 TRBD2 many TRBV3-1
TGTGCCAGCAGCATTGAGGCAATCTACGAGCAGTACTTC CASSIEAIYEQYF TRBJ2-7 . few TRBV12-3/TRBV12-4
TGCGCCAGCAGCCAAGCTCTTGGATCCTCCTTAGAGACCCAGTACTTC CASSQALGSSLETQYF TRBJ2-5 . . TRBV4-1
TGTGCCAGCAGCTACAGCGGGGGAATGACAGATACGCAGTATTTT CASSYSGGMTDTQYF TRBJ2-3 TRBD2 . TRBV9
TGCAGCGTAAATACGGGGGGACCCTCCTACAATGAGCAGTTCTTC CSVNTGGPSYNEQFF TRBJ2-1 TRBD2 few TRBV29-1
TGTGCCAGCACTGTATTTGGAGGGTCCCAAGAGACCCAGTACTTC CASTVFGGSQETQYF TRBJ2-5 . few TRBV28
TGTGCCAGCAGATTAGGTTGGAGCTCCTACGAGCAGTACTTC CASRLGWSSYEQYF TRBJ2-7 . . TRBV7-2
TGCGCCGCCGGGACAGGGGGGCTTAACTATGGCTACACCTTC CAAGTGGLNYGYTF TRBJ1-2 TRBD1 few TRBV4-3
TGTGCCAGCAGCCAAGGCCAGGGGGTCTCCTACGAGCAGTACTTC CASSQGQGVSYEQYF TRBJ2-7 TRBD1 few TRBV3-1
TGCGCCAGCAGCTTGACGGGGGTTAGTGAAAAACTGTTTTTT CASSLTGVSEKLFF TRBJ1-4 . . TRBV5-1
TGCAGTGCTAGAGATCCCCGGGGGCGGGTGAACACTGAAGCTTTCTTT CSARDPRGRVNTEAFF TRBJ1-1 . . TRBV20-1
TGTGCCAGCAGCCTCCCGGGAGACCCCGGGGAGCTGTTTTTT CASSLPGDPGELFF TRBJ2-2 . once TRBV3-1
TGTGCCAGCAGTGGACCGTACAATCAGCCCCAGCATTTT CASSGPYNQPQHF TRBJ1-5 . . TRBV7-9
TGTGCCAGCAGTGAAGCACAGGGTGGGGCCAACGTCCTGACTTTC CASSEAQGGANVLTF TRBJ2-6 . few TRBV6-1
TGTGCCAGCAGCCGGGACAGGGGGAACATTCAGTACTTC CASSRDRGNIQYF TRBJ2-4 TRBD1 few TRBV5-6
TGTGCCAGCAGTTCGCCAAATGACAGAAAACACTACGAGCAGTACTTC CASSSPNDRKHYEQYF TRBJ2-7 . few TRBV28
TGTGCCAGCAGCCAAGATAAGAAGGTGGTCGAGCAGTACTTC CASSQDKKVVEQYF TRBJ2-7 . . TRBV4-2
TGTGCCAGCAGCTTTTCGACGGGCGGCGGGAACATTCAGTACTTC CASSFSTGGGNIQYF TRBJ2-4 . few TRBV7-9
TGTGCCAGCAGCTTTTGGGGGGCGAGTAGCAATCAGCCCCAGCATTTT CASSFWGASSNQPQHF TRBJ1-5 . few TRBV7-9
TGTGCCAGCAGTTACGACGGAAGCTCTGGAAACACCATATATTTT CASSYDGSSGNTIYF TRBJ1-3 . . TRBV6-6
TGCAGCGTCCCCAAGGTCGAATCTAACTATGGCTACACCTTC CSVPKVESNYGYTF TRBJ1-2 . few TRBV29-1
TGTGCCAGCAGTTTTCGCGCAGGGGGCACAGATACGCAGTATTTT CASSFRAGGTDTQYF TRBJ2-3 . . TRBV28
TGTGCCAGCAGTTTCGCCTTACCAGATACGCAGTATTTT CASSFALPDTQYF TRBJ2-3 . . TRBV7-2
TGCGCCAGCAGCGTGGATCGGGGTCCCGAGCAGTACTTC CASSVDRGPEQYF TRBJ2-7 . . TRBV5-1
TGCAGTGCTAGTAGTAATCCAAACGCGCAGTATTTT CSASSNPNAQYF TRBJ2-3 . . TRBV20-1
TGTGCCTGGAGTTTCCGCGGGCTATACAATCAGCCCCAGCATTTT CAWSFRGLYNQPQHF TRBJ1-5 . few TRBV30
TGTGCCAGCAGCGTAGTTGGGGGCGAGCAGTACTTC CASSVVGGEQYF TRBJ2-7 . few TRBV9
TGCGCCAGCAGCCTCCAGGGAGGAATGGACTATGGCTACACCTTC CASSLQGGMDYGYTF TRBJ1-2 . . TRBV5-1
TGTGCCAGCAGCCAAGACAGGGACCACTATGGCTACACCTTC CASSQDRDHYGYTF TRBJ1-2 . . TRBV3-1
TGCGCCAGCAGCCAAGTTGACCCGGTCTACGAGCAGTACTTC CASSQVDPVYEQYF TRBJ2-7 . . TRBV4-1
TGTGCCAGCAGCCTGCAACAGGGGGACGAGCAGTACTTC CASSLQQGDEQYF TRBJ2-7 TRBD1 . TRBV7-2
TGTGCCAGCAGTTTAGGGACGGCGCTTCCCGAGCAGTACTTC CASSLGTALPEQYF TRBJ2-7 . . TRBV6-6